This paragraph covers one T cell receptor (beta chain) sequence. The entry originates in a study of blood T cells in healthy people across ages. Primers used in a second PCR of about 7 to 12 cycles were a sample-barcoded 5' primer and a J-beta primer mix. TCRdb reprocessed the 5' RACE reads via MiXCR and lists one record per CDR3 protein. The sample shows 550,000 to 650,000 distinct CDR3 sequences, around a quarter of them seen only once. Deletions cut 5 bases from V and 6 bases from J, with 13 bases between. The length of the CDR3 is 13 residues. Germline loops: CDR1 SNHLY, CDR2 FYNNEI. Each sample had at least 7 million PBMCs isolated. This sample was shared with a second study, whose subject was T cells of mothers and their children. This second report adds: Each mother yielded more than 9.5 million TCR beta CDR3 reads. Each child yielded millions of reads.

The sample comprised blood. This chain connects TRBV2 to TRBJ1-1; a weak D match, TRBD1 (6 bases). The TCR comes from a boy aged 2 to 10 in good health. The CDR3, as DNA: TGTGCCAGCAGTATATACAGGGCCGCTGAAGCTTTCTTT. Protein product: CASSIYRAAEAFF.